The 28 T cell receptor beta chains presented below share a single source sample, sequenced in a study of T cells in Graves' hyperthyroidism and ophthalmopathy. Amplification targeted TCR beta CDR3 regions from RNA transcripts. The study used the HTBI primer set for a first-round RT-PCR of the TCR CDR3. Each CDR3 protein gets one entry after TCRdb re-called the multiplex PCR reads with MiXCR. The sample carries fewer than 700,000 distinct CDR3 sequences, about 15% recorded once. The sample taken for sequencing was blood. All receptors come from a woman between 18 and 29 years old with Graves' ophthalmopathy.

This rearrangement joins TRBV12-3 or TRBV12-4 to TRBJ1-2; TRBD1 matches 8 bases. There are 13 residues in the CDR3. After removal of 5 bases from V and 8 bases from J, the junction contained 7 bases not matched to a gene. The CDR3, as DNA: TGTGCCAGCAGTCCGGACAGGGCGAGAGGCTACACCTTC. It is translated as CASSPDRARGYTF.

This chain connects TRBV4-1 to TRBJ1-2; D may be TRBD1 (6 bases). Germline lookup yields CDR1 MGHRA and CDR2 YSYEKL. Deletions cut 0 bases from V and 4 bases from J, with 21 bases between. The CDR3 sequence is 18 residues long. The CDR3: CASSQDWGTGPAIYGYTF. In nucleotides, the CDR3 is TGCGCCAGCAGCCAAGATTGGGGAACAGGGCCTGCTATCTATGGCTACACCTTC.

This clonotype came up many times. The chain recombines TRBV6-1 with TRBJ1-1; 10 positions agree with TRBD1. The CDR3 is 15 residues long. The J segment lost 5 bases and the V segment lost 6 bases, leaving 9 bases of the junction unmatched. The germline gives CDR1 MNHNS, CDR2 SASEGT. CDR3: CASRETGGPKTEAFF. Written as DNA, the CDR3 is TGTGCCAGCAGGGAGACAGGGGGCCCCAAGACTGAAGCTTTCTTT.

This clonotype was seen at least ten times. CDR3 region: CASRFPRERLAGSNQPQHF. Here the CDR3 DNA reads TGTGCCAGCAGGTTCCCCCGGGAGAGACTAGCGGGTAGCAATCAGCCCCAGCATTTT. The chain recombines TRBV28 with TRBJ1-5; D unresolved. From germline, CDR1 is MDHEN and CDR2 SYDVKM. This CDR3 has 19 amino acids. V dropped 6 bases and J dropped 0 bases, with 24 bases sitting between them.

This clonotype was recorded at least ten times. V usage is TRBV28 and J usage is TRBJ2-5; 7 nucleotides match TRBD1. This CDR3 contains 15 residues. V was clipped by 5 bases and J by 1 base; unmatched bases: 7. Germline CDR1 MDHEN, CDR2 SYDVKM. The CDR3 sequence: CASSRLQGFQETQYF. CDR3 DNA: TGTGCCAGCAGTAGACTACAGGGGTTCCAAGAGACCCAGTACTTC.

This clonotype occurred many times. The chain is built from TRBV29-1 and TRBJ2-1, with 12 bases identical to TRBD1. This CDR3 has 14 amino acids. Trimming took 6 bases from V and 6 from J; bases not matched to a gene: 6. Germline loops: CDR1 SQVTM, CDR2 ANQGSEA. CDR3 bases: TGCAGCGTGCTTCCGGGACAGGGGGCCAATGAGCAGTTCTTC. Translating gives CSVLPGQGANEQFF.

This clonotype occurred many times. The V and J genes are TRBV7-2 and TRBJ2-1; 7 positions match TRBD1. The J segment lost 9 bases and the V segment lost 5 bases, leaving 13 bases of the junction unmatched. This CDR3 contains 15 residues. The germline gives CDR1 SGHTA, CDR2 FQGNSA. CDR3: CASSPHRQGVGEQFF. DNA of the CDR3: TGTGCCAGCAGCCCCCACCGGCAGGGGGTTGGTGAGCAGTTCTTC.

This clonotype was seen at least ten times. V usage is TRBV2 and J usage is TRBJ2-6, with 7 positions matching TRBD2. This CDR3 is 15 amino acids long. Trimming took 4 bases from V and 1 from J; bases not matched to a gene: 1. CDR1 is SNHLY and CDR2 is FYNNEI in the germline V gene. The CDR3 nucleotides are TGTGCCAGCAGTGTGCGGGAGTCTGGGGCCAACGTCCTGACTTTC. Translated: CASSVRESGANVLTF.

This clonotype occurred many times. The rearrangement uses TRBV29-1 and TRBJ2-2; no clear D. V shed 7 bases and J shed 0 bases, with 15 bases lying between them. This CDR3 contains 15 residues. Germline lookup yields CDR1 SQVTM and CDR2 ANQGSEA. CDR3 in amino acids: CSALVGPPNTGELFF. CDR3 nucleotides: TGCAGCGCCTTAGTGGGTCCCCCGAACACCGGGGAGCTGTTTTTT.

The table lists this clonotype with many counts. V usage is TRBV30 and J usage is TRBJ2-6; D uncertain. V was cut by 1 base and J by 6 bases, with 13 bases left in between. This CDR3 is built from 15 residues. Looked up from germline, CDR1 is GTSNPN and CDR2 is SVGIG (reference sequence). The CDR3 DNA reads TGTGCCTGGAGTGACCTCGACAAGCTGGCCAACGTCCTGACTTTC. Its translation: CAWSDLDKLANVLTF.

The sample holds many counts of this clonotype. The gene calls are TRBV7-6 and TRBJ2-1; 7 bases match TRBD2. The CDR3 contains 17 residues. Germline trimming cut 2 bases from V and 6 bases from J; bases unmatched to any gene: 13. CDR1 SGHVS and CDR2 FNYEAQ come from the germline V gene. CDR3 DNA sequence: TGTGCCAGCAGCTTAACCATCGGCGGGAGAAACTCCAATGAGCAGTTCTTC. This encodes CASSLTIGGRNSNEQFF.

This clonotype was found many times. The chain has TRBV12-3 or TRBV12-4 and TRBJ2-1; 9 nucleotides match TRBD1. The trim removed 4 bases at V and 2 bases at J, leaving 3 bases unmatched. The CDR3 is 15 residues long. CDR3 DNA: TGTGCCAGCAGTTGGGGGACAGGGACCTACAATGAGCAGTTCTTC. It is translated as CASSWGTGTYNEQFF.

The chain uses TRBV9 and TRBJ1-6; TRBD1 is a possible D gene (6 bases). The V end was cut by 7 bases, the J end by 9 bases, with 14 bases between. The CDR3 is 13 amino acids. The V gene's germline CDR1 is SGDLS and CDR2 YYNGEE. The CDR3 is CASGGRGTSPLHF. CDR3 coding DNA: TGTGCCAGCGGGGGGCGGGGGACTTCACCCCTCCACTTT. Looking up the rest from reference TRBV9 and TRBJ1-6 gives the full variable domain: DSGVTQTPKHLITATGQRVTLRCSPRSGDLSVYWYQQSLDQGLQFLIQYYNGEERAKGNILERFSAQQFPDLHSELNLSSLELGDSALYFCASGGRGTSPLHFGNGTRLTVT.

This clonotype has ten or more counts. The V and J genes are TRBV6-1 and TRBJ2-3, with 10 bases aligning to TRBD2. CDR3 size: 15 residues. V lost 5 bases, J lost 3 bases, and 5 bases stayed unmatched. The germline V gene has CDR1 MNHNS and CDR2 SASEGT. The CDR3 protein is CASSWTSGATDTQYF. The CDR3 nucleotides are TGTGCCAGCAGTTGGACTAGCGGAGCAACAGATACGCAGTATTTT.

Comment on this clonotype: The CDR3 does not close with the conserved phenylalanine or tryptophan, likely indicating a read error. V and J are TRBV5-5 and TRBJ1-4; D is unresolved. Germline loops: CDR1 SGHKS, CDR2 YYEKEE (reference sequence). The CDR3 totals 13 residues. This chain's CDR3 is CASSLGSNEKLFS. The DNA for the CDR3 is TGCGCCAGCAGCTTGGGCAGTAACGAAAAACTGTTTTCT.

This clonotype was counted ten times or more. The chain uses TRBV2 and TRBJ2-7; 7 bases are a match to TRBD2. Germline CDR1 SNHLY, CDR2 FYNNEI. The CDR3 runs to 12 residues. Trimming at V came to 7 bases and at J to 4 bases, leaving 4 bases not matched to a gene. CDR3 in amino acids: CASKRERYEQYF. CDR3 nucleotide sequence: TGTGCCAGCAAGCGGGAAAGGTACGAGCAGTACTTC.

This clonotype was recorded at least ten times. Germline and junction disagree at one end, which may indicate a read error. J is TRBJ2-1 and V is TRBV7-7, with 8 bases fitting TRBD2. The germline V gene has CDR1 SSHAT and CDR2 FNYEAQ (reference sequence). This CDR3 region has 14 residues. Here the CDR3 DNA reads TGTGCTAGCAGCTCTCGGGGGGGCACGGATGAGCAGTTCTTC. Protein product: CASSSRGGTDEQFF.

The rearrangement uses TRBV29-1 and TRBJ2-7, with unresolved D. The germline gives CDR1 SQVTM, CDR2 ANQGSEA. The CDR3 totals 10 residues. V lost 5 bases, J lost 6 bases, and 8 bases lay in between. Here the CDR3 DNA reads TGCAGCGTTCGGGCGGCCGAGCAGTACTTC. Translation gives CSVRAAEQYF.

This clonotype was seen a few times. This CDR3 reads CASSVNRGSYNEQFF. DNA for the CDR3: TGTGCCAGCAGCGTAAACAGGGGTTCCTACAATGAGCAGTTCTTC. This chain joins TRBV9 and TRBJ2-1; 7 bases align to TRBD1. V shed 1 base and J 1 base; nucleotides not matched to a gene: 2. The CDR3 extends over 15 amino acids. The germline V gene has CDR1 SGDLS and CDR2 YYNGEE.

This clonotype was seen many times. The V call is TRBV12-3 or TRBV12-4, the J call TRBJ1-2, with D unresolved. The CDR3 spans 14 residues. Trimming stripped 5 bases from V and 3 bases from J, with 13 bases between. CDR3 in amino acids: CASSPEPWHYGYTF. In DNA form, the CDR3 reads TGTGCCAGCAGTCCGGAGCCATGGCACTATGGCTACACCTTC.

As DNA, the CDR3 is TGTGCCAGCAGCGTAGATCGAGGGTGGGGCACAGATACGCAGTATTTT. Its protein is CASSVDRGWGTDTQYF. V usage is TRBV9 and J usage is TRBJ2-3; tentatively, D is TRBD2 (5 bases). Germline V gene lookup returns CDR1 SGDLS and CDR2 YYNGEE. This CDR3 has 16 residues. V was clipped by 0 bases and J by 1 base, with 12 bases between them.

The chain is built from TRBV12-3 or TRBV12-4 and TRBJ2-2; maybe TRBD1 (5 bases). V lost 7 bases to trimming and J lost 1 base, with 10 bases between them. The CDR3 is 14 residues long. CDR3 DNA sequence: TGTGCCAGCACCGAGACAGTGAACACCGGGGAGCTGTTTTTT. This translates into CASTETVNTGELFF.

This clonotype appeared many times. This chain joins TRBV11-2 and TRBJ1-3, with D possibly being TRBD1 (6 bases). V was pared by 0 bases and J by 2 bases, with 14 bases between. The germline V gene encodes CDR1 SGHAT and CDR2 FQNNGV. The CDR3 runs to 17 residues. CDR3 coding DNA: TGTGCCAGCAGCTTAGATGTGGGCCACAGGGCTGGAAACACCATATATTTT. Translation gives CASSLDVGHRAGNTIYF.

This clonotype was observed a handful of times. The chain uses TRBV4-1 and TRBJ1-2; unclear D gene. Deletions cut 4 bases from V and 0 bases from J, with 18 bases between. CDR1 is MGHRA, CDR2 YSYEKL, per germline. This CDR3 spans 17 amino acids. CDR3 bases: TGCGCCAGCAGCCTAGCAAGATACCCAGGTACTAACTATGGCTACACCTTC. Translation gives CASSLARYPGTNYGYTF.

The DNA of the CDR3 is TGTGCCAGCAGTGAGACAGTAATGAACACTGAAGCTTTCTTT. The encoded protein is CASSETVMNTEAFF. The V gene is TRBV6-1, the J gene TRBJ1-1; tentative D call: TRBD1 (5 bases). This CDR3 is built from 14 residues. The germline V gene has CDR1 MNHNS and CDR2 SASEGT. V was pared by 3 bases and J by 0 bases, with 8 bases between.

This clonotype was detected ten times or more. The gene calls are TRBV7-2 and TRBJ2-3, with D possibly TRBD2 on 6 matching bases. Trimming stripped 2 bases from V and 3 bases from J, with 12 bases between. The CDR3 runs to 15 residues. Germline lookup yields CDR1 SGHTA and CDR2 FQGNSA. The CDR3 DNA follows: TGTGCCAGCAGCTTACAATTAGCGGAGACAGATACGCAGTATTTT. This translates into CASSLQLAETDTQYF.

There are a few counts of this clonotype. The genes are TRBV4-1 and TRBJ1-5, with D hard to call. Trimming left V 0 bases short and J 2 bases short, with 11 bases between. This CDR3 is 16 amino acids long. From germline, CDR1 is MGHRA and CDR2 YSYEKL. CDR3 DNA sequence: TGCGCCAGCAGCCAAGATGGCGGAATTGGCAATCAGCCCCAGCATTTT. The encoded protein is CASSQDGGIGNQPQHF.

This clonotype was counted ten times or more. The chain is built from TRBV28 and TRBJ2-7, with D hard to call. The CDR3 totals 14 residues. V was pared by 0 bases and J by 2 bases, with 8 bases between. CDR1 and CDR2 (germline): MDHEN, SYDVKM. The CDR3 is CASSLWAGTYEQYF. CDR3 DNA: TGTGCCAGCAGTTTATGGGCAGGAACCTACGAGCAGTACTTC.